The entry below gives a single T cell receptor (beta chain) sequence along with its context. V lost 6 bases, J lost 2 bases, and 13 bases lay in between. Germline-derived CDR1 and CDR2 are SNHLY and FYNNEI. This CDR3 is 14 amino acids long. This entry is derived from a study of blood T cell repertoires in COVID-19. Study as a whole: Acute and convalescent COVID-19 specimens originated in the United States, Italy and Spain. PBMCs, B-cell-depleted T cells, or T cells provided the cDNA or gDNA that made up the material.

As handled by the study authors: From reference gene primer amplification, estimates of nucleated cell counts were derived. Clones were sequenced by immunoSEQ multiplex PCR, and TCRdb holds only the in-frame ones, with some missing. V, J and clone size are taken as reported in that table, and D and trimming were inferred from the DNA itself. The table includes 100,000 to 150,000 clones, around four fifths detected once. This TCR came from a man older than 75 with active or convalescent COVID-19. The chain uses TRBV2 and TRBJ1-2; maybe TRBD1 (5 bases). The sample taken for sequencing was peripheral blood. The CDR3 sequence is CASSLGGGNYGYTF. The CDR3, as DNA: TGTGCCAGCAGCCTCGGTGGGGGGAACTATGGCTACACCTTC.